The 17 T cell receptor beta chains presented below share a single source sample, sequenced in a study of cytomegalovirus exposure and HLA in healthy donors. PCR used 60 Vbeta primers and 13 Jbeta primers. Profiled with immunoSEQ multiplex PCR; TCRdb holds only in-frame clones, not every one. The sample records some 200,000 clones, about 79% being singletons. The material sequenced was PBMCs. These TCRs come from a man aged 18 to 35 in good health and CMV-seronegative.

The rearrangement links TRBV7-9 to TRBJ2-1; maybe TRBD2 (6 bases). V was pared by 7 bases and J by 1 base, with 11 bases between. Germline loops: CDR1 SEHNR, CDR2 FQNEAQ (reference sequence). The CDR3 is made up of 14 amino acids. This CDR3 reads CASKKLASYNEQFF. In DNA form, the CDR3 reads TGTGCCAGCAAAAAACTAGCTTCCTACAATGAGCAGTTCTTC.

The chain recombines TRBV7-2 with TRBJ1-5, with 11 bases aligning to TRBD1. This CDR3 is built from 14 residues. The trim removed 4 bases at V and 9 bases at J, leaving 5 bases unmatched. Germline assignment: CDR1 SGHTA and CDR2 FQGNSA. CDR3 amino acids: CASSSWTGGTPQHF. In nucleotides, the CDR3 is TGTGCCAGCAGCTCCTGGACAGGGGGCACGCCCCAGCATTTT.

This chain links TRBV6-5 with TRBJ1-2, with TRBD1 as a possible D gene (5 bases). Between the trimmed V and J ends, which lost 2 bases and 8 bases, there was a span of 18 bases. The CDR3 runs to 15 residues. CDR1 and CDR2 (germline): MNHEY, SVGAGI. In DNA form, the CDR3 reads TGTGCCAGCAGTTACCCCTCGGAGGGGAAATGGGGCTACACCTTC. Its translation: CASSYPSEGKWGYTF.

The chain links TRBV10-3 to TRBJ1-5; 7 positions agree with TRBD1. This CDR3 is built from 16 residues. V shed 3 bases, J shed 5 bases, and the junction held 10 bases outside the gene matches. The germline CDR1 and CDR2 sequences are ENHRY and SYGVKD. The DNA for the CDR3 is TGTGCCATCAGTGATGGGACAGCCACCCCTGATCAGCCCCAGCATTTT. Amino acid sequence: CAISDGTATPDQPQHF.

The gene calls are TRBV13 and TRBJ2-3, with D perhaps TRBD1 (6 bases). Germline CDR1 reads PRHDT; CDR2 reads FYEKMQ (reference sequence). V was cut by 2 bases and J by 6 bases, with 15 bases left in between. The CDR3 runs 15 residues. CDR3 sequence (DNA): TGTGCCAGCAGCTTAAGGGGGTCCGGCGGGGATACGCAGTATTTT. Translating it yields CASSLRGSGGDTQYF.

The chain couples TRBV27 to TRBJ2-5; perhaps TRBD1 as D (5 bases). The end of the DNA fits TRBJ2-7 better, so the J call may be wrong. Germline V gene lookup returns CDR1 MNHEY and CDR2 SMNVEV (reference sequence). This CDR3 is built from 16 residues. Written as DNA, the CDR3 is TGTGCCAGCAGCTTAGGGGTAGGGGATATCTCCTACGAGCAGTACTTC. Amino acid sequence: CASSLGVGDISYEQYF.

The chain combines TRBV20-1 with TRBJ2-5; 8 nucleotides match TRBD1. The DNA end favors TRBJ2-7, so the J call may be wrong. This CDR3 spans 11 amino acids. Germline lookup yields CDR1 DFQATT and CDR2 SNEGSKA (reference sequence). CDR3 protein: CSARQGAEQYF. The CDR3 region has the DNA TGCAGTGCTAGACAGGGGGCCGAGCAGTACTTC.

This clone was observed a single time. V gene TRBV4-1 combines with J gene TRBJ2-5; 14 bases are a match to TRBD2. Germline V gene data show CDR1 as MGHRA and CDR2 as YSYEKL. V was clipped by 4 bases and J by 4 bases; unmatched bases: 17. The CDR3 loop spans 20 amino acids. In DNA form, the CDR3 reads TGCGCCAGCAGCCGGGAGGCGATACCGGGACTAGCGGGAGTTGGAGAGACCCAGTACTTC. This sequence encodes CASSREAIPGLAGVGETQYF.

The chain combines TRBV29-1 with TRBJ1-5; a possible D gene is TRBD1 (6 bases). Germline lookup yields CDR1 SQVTM and CDR2 ANQGSEA. V was shortened by 4 bases and J by 6 bases, with 22 bases between the two germline ends. The CDR3 runs 16 residues. This CDR3 reads CSVGWGGAEIGQPQHF. The CDR3 nucleotides are TGCAGCGTTGGATGGGGGGGGGCAGAAATAGGTCAGCCCCAGCATTTT.

This clone turned up a few times. This chain joins TRBV30 and TRBJ1-4; a possible D gene is TRBD1 (6 bases). This CDR3 has 15 amino acids. V lost 5 bases and J 8 bases, leaving 21 bases between the germline ends. Germline loops: CDR1 GTSNPN, CDR2 SVGIG (reference sequence). The CDR3 region is CAWESKGGLSEKLFF. In DNA form, the CDR3 reads TGTGCCTGGGAGAGCAAGGGGGGGCTCTCCGAAAAACTGTTTTTT.

The chain uses TRBV28 and TRBJ2-5; 10 nucleotides align to TRBD2. Trimming removed 4 bases from V and 3 bases from J; junction bases left unmatched: 8. CDR3 size: 16 residues. Germline CDR1 reads MDHEN; CDR2 reads SYDVKM. The CDR3 DNA is TGTGCCAGCAGTTCCCCGGGACTAGCGATGGAAGAGACCCAGTACTTC. It codes for CASSSPGLAMEETQYF.

This clone showed up just a few times. The chain links TRBV19 to TRBJ2-7; the D gene is possibly TRBD1 (6 bases). The V gene lost 3 bases and the J gene lost 5 bases, with 14 bases spanning the gap. The CDR3 totals 14 residues. Germline values: CDR1 LNHDA, CDR2 SQIVND (reference sequence). The CDR3: CASSIRPGDDEQYF. CDR3 DNA sequence: TGTGCCAGTAGTATCAGACCAGGGGACGACGAGCAGTACTTC.

The chain recombines TRBV9 with TRBJ2-2; the D is unclear. V dropped 8 bases and J dropped 1 base, with 9 bases sitting between them. The CDR3 loop spans 13 amino acids. Germline V gene sequence: CDR1 SGDLS, CDR2 YYNGEE. CDR3 DNA sequence: TGTGCCAGTGGTCTGCGGAACACCGGGGAGCTGTTTTTT. Its translation is CASGLRNTGELFF.

The rearrangement links TRBV7-8 to TRBJ1-2, with a tentative D call TRBD1 (6 bases). The V end was cut by 5 bases, the J end by 5 bases, with 12 bases between. CDR3 length: 13 residues. The germline V gene has CDR1 SGHVS and CDR2 FQNEAQ. The CDR3 coding sequence is TGTGCCAGCAGCATAAAAAGGGGGTATGGCTACACCTTC. It encodes CASSIKRGYGYTF.

The rearrangement joins TRBV5-6 to TRBJ2-7, with a tentative D call TRBD1 (5 bases). V lost 2 bases and J 3 bases, leaving 6 bases between the germline ends. Germline CDR1 SGHDT, CDR2 YYEEEE. The CDR3 length is 12 residues. CDR3 sequence (DNA): TGTGCCAGCAGCTTTGACAGCTACGAGCAGTACTTC. Its translation: CASSFDSYEQYF.

The chain couples TRBV15 to TRBJ2-5; D uncertain. The germline CDR1 and CDR2 sequences are LNHNV and YYDKDF (reference sequence). Trimming stripped 3 bases from V and 1 base from J, with 12 bases between. The CDR3 loop spans 15 amino acids. CDR3 loop: CATSSPLAVQETQYF. CDR3 bases: TGTGCCACCAGCAGCCCCCTGGCTGTCCAAGAGACCCAGTACTTC.

Note on this clone: This CDR3 is also generated by other DNA sequences in the sample. V is TRBV20-1 and J is TRBJ1-1; no clear D gene. Between the trimmed V and J ends, which lost 4 bases and 1 base, there was a span of 4 bases. From germline, CDR1 is DFQATT and CDR2 SNEGSKA (reference sequence). This CDR3 is 11 amino acids long. CDR3 sequence reads: CSATKNTEAFF. The CDR3, as DNA: TGCAGTGCTACAAAGAACACTGAAGCTTTCTTT.